These T cell receptor beta chains were read from a single sample in a study of graft-versus-host responses after intestinal transplantation. Their target antigens are unknown. Libraries were prepared by immunoSEQ multiplex PCR; TCRdb keeps only in-frame clonotypes and omits some of them. The profile shows more than 75,000 clones, under 95% of them singletons. The specimen was unstimulated CD4+ T cells sorted from spleen or lymph node cells, collected before transplant. These receptors were collected from a human donor who was the organ donor for an intestinal transplant. Each CDR3 is given with its conserved first and last residue. The D gene is left open where the match is weak. Clone size is stated in some rows and not others, as once, few, many or a class when expanded.

abundance: -; j_gene: TRBJ1-4; v_gene: TRBV11-3; d_gene: TRBD1; CDR3aa: CASSLDGTGREKLFF; CDR3nt: TGTGCCAGCAGCTTGGATGGGACAGGGAGGGAAAAACTGTTTTTT
abundance: few; j_gene: TRBJ1-3; v_gene: TRBV6-5; d_gene: -; CDR3aa: CASRQSSGNTIYF; CDR3nt: TGTGCCAGCAGACAGAGCTCTGGAAACACCATATATTTT
abundance: once; j_gene: TRBJ2-5; v_gene: TRBV30; d_gene: -; CDR3aa: CAWSSVLETQYF; CDR3nt: TGTGCCTGGAGTAGCGTTTTGGAGACCCAGTACTTC
abundance: -; j_gene: TRBJ2-2; v_gene: TRBV6-5; d_gene: TRBD2; CDR3aa: CASSFSGGAGELFF; CDR3nt: TGTGCCAGCAGTTTTAGCGGGGGGGCCGGGGAGCTGTTTTTT
abundance: -; j_gene: TRBJ2-3; v_gene: TRBV29-1; d_gene: -; CDR3aa: CSVESGQDTQYF; CDR3nt: TGCAGCGTTGAGTCAGGACAAGATACGCAGTATTTT
abundance: -; j_gene: TRBJ2-3; v_gene: TRBV11-2; d_gene: -; CDR3aa: CASSLGLLQGGDTQYF; CDR3nt: TGTGCCAGCAGCTTGGGCCTTCTACAGGGTGGAGATACGCAGTATTTT
abundance: -; j_gene: TRBJ2-7; v_gene: TRBV29-1; d_gene: TRBD2; CDR3aa: CSVVRGGPGLEQYF; CDR3nt: TGCAGCGTTGTACGGGGGGGACCGGGGCTCGAGCAGTACTTC
abundance: -; j_gene: TRBJ1-1; v_gene: TRBV11-2; d_gene: -; CDR3aa: CASSLFRLEGAFF; CDR3nt: TGTGCCAGCAGCCTATTCCGCCTCGAGGGAGCTTTCTTT
abundance: once; j_gene: TRBJ2-2; v_gene: TRBV7-6; d_gene: TRBD1; CDR3aa: CASSRQGQPNTGELFF; CDR3nt: TGTGCCAGCAGCCGCCAGGGACAGCCGAACACCGGGGAGCTGTTTTTT
abundance: -; j_gene: TRBJ2-3; v_gene: TRBV9; d_gene: TRBD2; CDR3aa: CASSVSPTSGSTDTQYF; CDR3nt: TGTGCCAGCAGCGTATCCCCCACTAGCGGTAGCACAGATACGCAGTATTTT
abundance: -; j_gene: TRBJ2-7; v_gene: TRBV6-1; d_gene: -; CDR3aa: CATNGRVGYEQYF; CDR3nt: TGTGCTACAAATGGCAGGGTAGGCTACGAGCAGTACTTC
abundance: -; j_gene: TRBJ2-2; v_gene: TRBV18; d_gene: -; CDR3aa: CASSPGGPNTGELFF; CDR3nt: TGTGCCAGCTCACCAGGAGGTCCGAACACCGGGGAGCTGTTTTTT
abundance: -; j_gene: TRBJ2-3; v_gene: TRBV19; d_gene: TRBD2; CDR3aa: CASSSSAGGGSEADTQYF; CDR3nt: TGTGCCAGTAGTTCCTCAGCGGGAGGAGGATCGGAGGCAGATACGCAGTATTTT
abundance: -; j_gene: TRBJ2-5; v_gene: TRBV7-3; d_gene: TRBD2; CDR3aa: CASSLNSGGETQYF; CDR3nt: TGTGCCAGCAGCTTAAATAGCGGGGGAGAGACCCAGTACTTC
abundance: -; j_gene: TRBJ1-2; v_gene: TRBV2; d_gene: -; CDR3aa: CAGSGVSDNGYTF; CDR3nt: TGTGCCGGCTCCGGGGTGTCTGATAATGGCTACACCTTC
abundance: -; j_gene: TRBJ1-5; v_gene: TRBV6-1; d_gene: -; CDR3aa: CASSGTEDQPQHF; CDR3nt: TGTGCCAGCAGTGGGACAGAGGATCAGCCCCAGCATTTT
abundance: once; j_gene: TRBJ2-2; v_gene: TRBV7-9; d_gene: -; CDR3aa: CASSPRTVNTGELFF; CDR3nt: TGTGCCAGCAGCCCTCGGACAGTAAACACCGGGGAGCTGTTTTTT
abundance: -; j_gene: TRBJ2-3; v_gene: TRBV5-1; d_gene: -; CDR3aa: CASSLAGGSTDTQYF; CDR3nt: TGCGCCAGCAGCTTGGCGGGGGGCTCCACAGATACGCAGTATTTT
abundance: -; j_gene: TRBJ1-5; v_gene: TRBV6-1; d_gene: TRBD1; CDR3aa: CASSVPGQGYSNQPQHF; CDR3nt: TGTGCCAGCAGTGTCCCGGGACAGGGATATAGCAATCAGCCCCAGCATTTT
abundance: -; j_gene: TRBJ2-7; v_gene: TRBV7-8; d_gene: -; CDR3aa: CASSFRSFPYYEQYF; CDR3nt: TGTGCCAGCAGCTTCCGGTCCTTCCCTTATTACGAGCAGTACTTC
abundance: -; j_gene: TRBJ1-2; v_gene: TRBV19; d_gene: TRBD1; CDR3aa: CASSISSFTGGYGYTF; CDR3nt: TGTGCCAGTAGTATAAGCAGTTTCACAGGGGGCTATGGCTACACCTTC
abundance: -; j_gene: TRBJ1-2; v_gene: TRBV7-4; d_gene: -; CDR3aa: CASSLTGQNQNYGYTF; CDR3nt: TGTGCCAGCAGCTTAACCGGACAGAACCAAAACTATGGCTACACCTTC
abundance: -; j_gene: TRBJ1-5; v_gene: TRBV4-1; d_gene: -; CDR3aa: CASSQAVDRNQPQHF; CDR3nt: TGCGCCAGCAGCCAAGCCGTAGACAGGAATCAGCCCCAGCATTTT
abundance: -; j_gene: TRBJ2-3; v_gene: TRBV6-1; d_gene: -; CDR3aa: CASSDLGLSDTQYF; CDR3nt: TGTGCCAGCAGTGATCTGGGACTTTCAGATACGCAGTATTTT
abundance: -; j_gene: TRBJ1-5; v_gene: TRBV30; d_gene: -; CDR3aa: CAWSDPRGSQPQHF; CDR3nt: TGTGCCTGGAGTGACCCCAGGGGAAGTCAGCCCCAGCATTTT
abundance: -; j_gene: TRBJ1-4; v_gene: TRBV6-1; d_gene: TRBD1; CDR3aa: CASSPTGRNEKLFF; CDR3nt: TGTGCCAGCAGCCCGACAGGGCGTAATGAAAAACTGTTTTTT
abundance: -; j_gene: TRBJ1-3; v_gene: TRBV6-1; d_gene: -; CDR3aa: CASLAGVSSGNTIYF; CDR3nt: TGTGCCAGCCTTGCCGGGGTTAGCTCTGGAAACACCATATATTTT
abundance: once; j_gene: TRBJ2-7; v_gene: TRBV28; d_gene: -; CDR3aa: CASSVTRYEQYF; CDR3nt: TGTGCCAGCAGTGTAACTAGGTACGAGCAGTACTTC
abundance: -; j_gene: TRBJ2-3; v_gene: TRBV4-2; d_gene: TRBD2; CDR3aa: CASSQITSGADTQYF; CDR3nt: TGTGCCAGCAGCCAGATCACTAGCGGGGCGGATACGCAGTATTTT
abundance: -; j_gene: TRBJ1-2; v_gene: TRBV29-1; d_gene: TRBD1; CDR3aa: CSVVSGGSGYTF; CDR3nt: TGCAGCGTGGTTTCAGGGGGTAGCGGCTACACCTTC
abundance: -; j_gene: TRBJ2-4; v_gene: TRBV19; d_gene: TRBD1; CDR3aa: CASSIAGTGSINIQYF; CDR3nt: TGTGCCAGTAGTATAGCGGGGACAGGGTCGATAAACATTCAGTACTTC
abundance: -; j_gene: TRBJ1-1; v_gene: TRBV29-1; d_gene: TRBD1; CDR3aa: CSTDRGQLGTEAFF; CDR3nt: TGCAGCACCGACAGGGGGCAGTTGGGGACTGAAGCTTTCTTT
abundance: few; j_gene: TRBJ2-7; v_gene: TRBV4-1; d_gene: -; CDR3aa: CASSQGGAVYEQYF; CDR3nt: TGCGCCAGCAGCCAAGGGGGCGCCGTCTACGAGCAGTACTTC
abundance: -; j_gene: TRBJ2-1; v_gene: TRBV20-1; d_gene: -; CDR3aa: CSPGSGNEQFF; CDR3nt: TGCAGTCCGGGTTCGGGCAATGAGCAGTTCTTC
abundance: once; j_gene: TRBJ2-2; v_gene: TRBV9; d_gene: TRBD2; CDR3aa: CASSSRSGSGGELFF; CDR3nt: TGTGCCAGCAGCTCACGGAGCGGGAGCGGCGGGGAGCTGTTTTTT
abundance: -; j_gene: TRBJ2-7; v_gene: TRBV7-2; d_gene: TRBD1; CDR3aa: CASSLGGQEYYEQYF; CDR3nt: TGTGCCAGCAGCTTAGGGGGACAGGAGTACTACGAGCAGTACTTC
abundance: -; j_gene: TRBJ2-7; v_gene: TRBV5-1; d_gene: TRBD1; CDR3aa: CASSLRTGNYEQYF; CDR3nt: TGCGCCAGCAGCTTGCGGACAGGGAACTACGAGCAGTACTTC
abundance: -; j_gene: TRBJ2-5; v_gene: TRBV5-6; d_gene: TRBD2; CDR3aa: CASRLGAGGSETQYF; CDR3nt: TGTGCCAGCAGGTTGGGAGCGGGGGGTTCAGAGACCCAGTACTTC
abundance: once; j_gene: TRBJ2-1; v_gene: TRBV5-6; d_gene: TRBD2; CDR3aa: CASSPTSGFYNEQFF; CDR3nt: TGTGCCAGCAGCCCGACTAGCGGGTTCTACAATGAGCAGTTCTTC
abundance: -; j_gene: TRBJ1-1; v_gene: TRBV13; d_gene: TRBD1; CDR3aa: CASSTWTGKNTEAFF; CDR3nt: TGTGCCAGCAGCACTTGGACAGGCAAGAACACTGAAGCTTTCTTT
abundance: -; j_gene: TRBJ1-2; v_gene: TRBV7-2; d_gene: -; CDR3aa: CASSPSSGFSYGYTF; CDR3nt: TGTGCCAGCAGCCCCTCCTCAGGGTTCAGCTATGGCTACACCTTC
abundance: -; j_gene: TRBJ1-1; v_gene: TRBV19; d_gene: -; CDR3aa: CASSARPGATEAFF; CDR3nt: TGTGCCAGTAGTGCACGTCCAGGGGCCACTGAAGCTTTCTTT
abundance: -; j_gene: TRBJ1-1; v_gene: TRBV27; d_gene: TRBD1; CDR3aa: CASSLGQGWGEAFF; CDR3nt: TGTGCCAGCAGTCTCGGACAGGGGTGGGGTGAAGCTTTCTTT
abundance: -; j_gene: TRBJ2-1; v_gene: TRBV7-3; d_gene: -; CDR3aa: CASSVRSGLNNEQFF; CDR3nt: TGTGCCAGCAGCGTACGTAGCGGACTAAACAATGAGCAGTTCTTC
abundance: -; j_gene: TRBJ1-2; v_gene: TRBV19; d_gene: -; CDR3aa: CASTILGGYGYTF; CDR3nt: TGTGCCAGTACCATATTGGGAGGCTATGGCTACACCTTC
abundance: -; j_gene: TRBJ2-7; v_gene: TRBV30; d_gene: -; CDR3aa: CAWSVNFWGEIYEQYF; CDR3nt: TGTGCCTGGAGTGTTAATTTTTGGGGGGAGATCTACGAGCAGTACTTC
abundance: -; j_gene: TRBJ1-1; v_gene: TRBV30; d_gene: TRBD1; CDR3aa: CAWSVQAGGVDTEAFF; CDR3nt: TGTGCCTGGAGTGTACAGGCAGGGGGAGTGGACACTGAAGCTTTCTTT
abundance: -; j_gene: TRBJ1-2; v_gene: TRBV4-1; d_gene: -; CDR3aa: CASSQVRNSLNYGYTF; CDR3nt: TGCGCCAGCAGCCAAGTGAGAAATTCGCTTAACTATGGCTACACCTTC
abundance: -; j_gene: TRBJ1-5; v_gene: TRBV6-5; d_gene: -; CDR3aa: CASSPLGIPQPQHF; CDR3nt: TGTGCCAGCAGTCCCCTCGGGATTCCTCAGCCCCAGCATTTT